The clone carrying this T cell receptor beta chain was counted between two and nine times. The antigen is not known. This table comes from immunoSEQ multiplex PCR, and its TCRdb copy is limited to in-frame clones, with some not included. There are 11,000 to 15,000 clones in the sample; over 85% occur only once, and approximately 2% lies in the top ten. This record comes from a study of T cells and Merkel cell carcinoma outcomes. Overall study findings and caveats: Reportedly, T-cell repertoire with density predicts Merkel cell carcinoma outcomes.

This receptor was taken from a human donor with Merkel cell carcinoma. Material for sequencing was tumor tissue from Merkel cell carcinoma.

In nucleotides, the CDR3 is TGTGCCAGTGGCAGAGGCGACTCTGGAAACACCATATATTTT. It yields the protein CASGRGDSGNTIYF. The V and J genes are TRBV19 and TRBJ1-3, with D unclear. Trimming removed 8 bases at V and 0 bases at J, with 11 bases between. There are 14 residues in the CDR3. Germline CDR1 and CDR2: LNHDA and SQIVND (reference sequence).